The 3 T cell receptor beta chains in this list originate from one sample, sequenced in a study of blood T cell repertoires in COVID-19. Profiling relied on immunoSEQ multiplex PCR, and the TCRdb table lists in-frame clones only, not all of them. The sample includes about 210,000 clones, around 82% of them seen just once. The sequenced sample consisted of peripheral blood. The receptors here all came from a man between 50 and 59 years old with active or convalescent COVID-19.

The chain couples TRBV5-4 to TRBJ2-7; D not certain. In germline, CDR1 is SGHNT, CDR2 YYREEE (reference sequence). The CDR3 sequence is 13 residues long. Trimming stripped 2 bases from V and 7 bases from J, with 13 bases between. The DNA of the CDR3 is TGTGCCAGCAGCTTCCCCGCTAGTAGGGAGCAGTACTTC. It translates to CASSFPASREQYF.

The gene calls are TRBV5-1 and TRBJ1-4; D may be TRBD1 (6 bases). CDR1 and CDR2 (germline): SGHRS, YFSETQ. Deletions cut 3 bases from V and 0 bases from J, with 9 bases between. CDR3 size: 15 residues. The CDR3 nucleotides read TGCGCCAGCAGCTCGGACAGCGCAACTAATGAAAAACTGTTTTTT. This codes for CASSSDSATNEKLFF. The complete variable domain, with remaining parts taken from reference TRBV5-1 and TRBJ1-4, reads KAGVTQTPRYLIKTRGQQVTLSCSPISGHRSVSWYQQTPGQGLQFLFEYFSETQRNKGNFPGRFSGRQFSNSRSEMNVSTLELGDSALYLCASSSDSATNEKLFFGSGTQLSVL.

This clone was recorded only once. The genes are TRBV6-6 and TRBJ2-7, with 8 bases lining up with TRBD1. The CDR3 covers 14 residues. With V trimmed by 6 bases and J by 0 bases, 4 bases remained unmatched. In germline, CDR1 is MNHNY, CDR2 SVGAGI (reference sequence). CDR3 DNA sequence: TGTGCCAGCAGGGGGACAGGCCGCTCCTACGAGCAGTACTTC. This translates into CASRGTGRSYEQYF.